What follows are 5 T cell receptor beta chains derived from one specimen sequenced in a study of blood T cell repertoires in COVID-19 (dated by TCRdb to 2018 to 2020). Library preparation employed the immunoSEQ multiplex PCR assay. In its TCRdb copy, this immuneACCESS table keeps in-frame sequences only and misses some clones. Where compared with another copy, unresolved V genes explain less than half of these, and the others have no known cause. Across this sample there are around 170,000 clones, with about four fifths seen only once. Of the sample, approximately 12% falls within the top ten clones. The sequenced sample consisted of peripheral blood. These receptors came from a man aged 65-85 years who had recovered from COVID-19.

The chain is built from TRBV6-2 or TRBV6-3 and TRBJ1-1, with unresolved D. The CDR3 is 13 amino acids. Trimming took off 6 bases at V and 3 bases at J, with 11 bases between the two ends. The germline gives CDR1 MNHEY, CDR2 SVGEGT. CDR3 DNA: TGTGCCAGCAGCGGCTCCTTGGACACTGAAGCTTTCTTT. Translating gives CASSGSLDTEAFF.

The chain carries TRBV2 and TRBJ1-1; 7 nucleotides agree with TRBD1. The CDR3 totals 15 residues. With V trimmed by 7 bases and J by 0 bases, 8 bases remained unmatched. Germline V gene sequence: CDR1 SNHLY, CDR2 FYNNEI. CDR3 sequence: CASKNSGTVNTEAFF. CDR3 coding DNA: TGTGCCAGCAAGAATTCCGGGACAGTGAACACTGAAGCTTTCTTT.

The DNA for the CDR3 is TGTGCCAGCAGCCTGGACAGGGTTAACTATGGCTACACCTTC. Translating it yields CASSLDRVNYGYTF. V usage is TRBV7-2 and J usage is TRBJ1-2; 8 bases match TRBD1. The V gene end was trimmed by 5 bases and the J gene end by 1 base; junction bases not matched to a gene: 3. From germline, CDR1 is SGHTA and CDR2 FQGNSA. The CDR3 is made up of 14 amino acids.

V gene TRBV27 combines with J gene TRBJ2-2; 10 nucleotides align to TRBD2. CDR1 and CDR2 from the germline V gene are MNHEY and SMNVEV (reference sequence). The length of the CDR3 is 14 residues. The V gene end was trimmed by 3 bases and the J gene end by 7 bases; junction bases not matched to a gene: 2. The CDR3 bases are TGTGCCAGCAGTTTCCTAGCGGGAGACGGGGAGCTGTTTTTT. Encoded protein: CASSFLAGDGELFF.

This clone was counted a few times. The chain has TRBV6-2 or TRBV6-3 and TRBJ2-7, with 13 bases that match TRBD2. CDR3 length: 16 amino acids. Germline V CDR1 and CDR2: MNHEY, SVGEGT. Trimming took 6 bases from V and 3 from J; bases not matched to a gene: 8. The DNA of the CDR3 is TGTGCCAGCAGCAAAACCGGGACTAGCGGGATCTACGAGCAGTACTTC. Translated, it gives CASSKTGTSGIYEQYF.